The rows below give T cell receptor beta chains drawn from one sample of a study of shared T cell receptors in the human thymus. Assay used: immunoSEQ multiplex PCR; TCRdb lists only in-frame clones, some missing. There are 720,000 or so clones in the sample; 70% to 90% occur only once, and around 0.01% lies in the top ten. These records were also assigned to another study, of human thymus T cells.

Sequencing input: thymocytes. The receptors originated from a girl under three years old with a congenital heart defect. Each CDR3 is given with its conserved first and last residue. D genes are given only for firm matches. The size entry is marked missing in some rows and otherwise reads once, few, many or a size class.

15	-	TRBV11-2	-	TRBJ2-7	CASSLEGGPSYEQYF	TGTGCCAGCAGCTTAGAGGGGGGACCCTCCTACGAGCAGTACTTC
17	TRBD2	TRBV4-1	-	TRBJ2-1	CASSHLASSGGPNEQFF	TGCGCCAGCAGCCACCTAGCCTCTAGCGGGGGACCCAATGAGCAGTTCTTC
11	-	TRBV7-8	-	TRBJ1-2	CASQGLVGYTF	TGTGCCAGCCAGGGGCTAGTTGGCTACACCTTC
14	-	TRBV19	-	TRBJ1-1	CASSIGCWASEAFF	TGTGCCAGTAGTATTGGTTGTTGGGCTTCTGAAGCTTTCTTT
16	-	TRBV5-1	-	TRBJ2-1	CASSPSTQGVYNEQFF	TGCGCCAGCAGCCCTAGTACACAGGGAGTCTACAATGAGCAGTTCTTC
16	TRBD1	TRBV5-8	-	TRBJ2-1	CASSLRLKDRPHEQFF	TGTGCCAGCAGCTTGCGGCTAAAGGACAGGCCCCATGAGCAGTTCTTC
11	TRBD1	TRBV6-1	-	TRBJ1-2	CASGQGGGYTF	TGTGCATCGGGACAGGGTGGTGGCTACACCTTC
16	-	TRBV14	-	TRBJ1-1	CASSQVTTRVDTEAFF	TGTGCCAGCAGCCAAGTTACGACCCGGGTGGACACTGAAGCTTTCTTT
14	TRBD1	TRBV10-3	-	TRBJ1-2	CASARGQGLGGYTF	TGTGCCAGCGCGAGGGGACAGGGGCTAGGTGGCTACACCTTC
19	-	TRBV6-1	few	TRBJ2-7	CASSEVEYASRGVLTEQYF	TGTGCCAGCAGTGAAGTTGAATACGCAAGCAGGGGAGTCCTCACCGAGCAGTACTTC
17	-	TRBV29-1	-	TRBJ2-1	CSDEGAHKNQPYNEQFF	TGCAGCGACGAAGGGGCCCACAAAAATCAACCCTACAATGAGCAGTTCTTC
13	-	TRBV10-3	-	TRBJ2-3	CAISASGADTQYF	TGTGCCATCAGTGCGTCAGGGGCAGATACGCAGTATTTT
13	-	TRBV18	-	TRBJ2-1	CASSPDTHNEQFF	TGTGCCAGCTCACCAGACACCCACAATGAGCAGTTCTTC
13	-	TRBV9	-	TRBJ1-3	CASQGFSGNTIYF	TGTGCCAGTCAGGGCTTCTCTGGAAACACCATATATTTT
15	TRBD1	TRBV2	-	TRBJ1-1	CASTKGTGWVAEAFF	TGTGCCAGCACAAAAGGGACAGGGTGGGTCGCTGAAGCTTTCTTT
12	-	TRBV5-8	-	TRBJ1-1	CASSLADTEAFF	TGTGCCAGCAGCTTAGCGGACACTGAAGCTTTCTTT
14	-	TRBV19	-	TRBJ1-3	CASSIRQSGNTIYF	TGTGCCAGTAGTATCCGACAGTCCGGAAACACCATATATTTT
16	-	TRBV5-8	once	TRBJ1-5	CASSSGQNYSNQPQHF	TGTGCCAGCAGCTCCGGCCAGAACTATAGCAATCAGCCCCAGCATTTT
13	TRBD1	TRBV11-2	-	TRBJ1-2	CASSYGTAYGYTF	TGTGCCAGCAGCTATGGGACAGCGTATGGCTACACCTTC
11	-	TRBV11-2	-	TRBJ1-2	CAPGGERSYTF	TGTGCCCCCGGGGGGGAAAGGAGCTACACCTTC
15	-	TRBV7-9	-	TRBJ1-1	CASSLPQGLNTEAFF	TGTGCCAGCAGCTTACCACAGGGCTTGAACACTGAAGCTTTCTTT
15	-	TRBV18	-	TRBJ2-1	CASSPGRAGRNEQFF	TGTGCCAGCTCACCAGGGCGAGCAGGGAGGAATGAGCAGTTCTTC
17	-	TRBV5-4	once	TRBJ2-7	CASSLVPPQAKPYEQYF	TGTGCCAGCAGCTTGGTCCCCCCACAGGCCAAACCCTACGAGCAGTACTTC
16	TRBD2	TRBV6-5	-	TRBJ2-1	CASSYFARGGPNEQFF	TGTGCCAGCAGTTACTTCGCGCGGGGGGGCCCTAATGAGCAGTTCTTC
13	-	TRBV19	-	TRBJ2-7	CASSIDYSYEQYF	TGTGCCAGTAGTATAGACTACTCCTACGAGCAGTACTTC
15	-	TRBV5-5	-	TRBJ1-2	CASSDIRDRVEGYTF	TGTGCCAGCAGCGATATCAGGGATCGGGTAGAGGGCTACACCTTC
14	-	TRBV27	once	TRBJ1-2	CASSSLGGNYGYTF	TGTGCCAGCAGTTCCTTGGGGGGAAACTATGGCTACACCTTC
14	-	TRBV7-9	-	TRBJ2-7	CASSPRLNLYEQYF	TGTGCCAGCAGCCCCCGACTAAACCTCTACGAGCAGTACTTC
14	-	TRBV19	-	TRBJ1-4	CASSASGTNEKLFF	TGTGCCAGTAGTGCCTCCGGGACAAACGAAAAACTGTTTTTT
16	-	TRBV4-3	few	TRBJ1-6	CASSQDPGIFNSPLHF	TGCGCCAGCAGCCAAGATCCCGGTATCTTCAATTCACCCCTCCACTTT
16	-	TRBV5-1	-	TRBJ2-2	CASTVLPPGDTGELFF	TGCGCCAGCACCGTTCTACCACCGGGTGACACCGGGGAGCTGTTTTTT
17	TRBD2	TRBV25-1	once	TRBJ2-4	CASSEYSGSGAKNIQYF	TGTGCCAGCAGTGAATATAGCGGTAGCGGGGCCAAGAACATTCAGTACTTC
19	-	TRBV5-6	-	TRBJ2-6	CASSPEGQYYPGGANVLTF	TGTGCCAGCAGCCCTGAAGGACAGTATTATCCTGGGGGGGCCAACGTCCTGACTTTC
15	TRBD1	TRBV5-4	-	TRBJ1-3	CATQYRGHSGNTIYF	TGTGCCACACAATACAGGGGGCATTCTGGAAACACCATATATTTT
16	TRBD2	TRBV9	-	TRBJ2-1	CASSVALRGYYNEQFF	TGTGCCAGCAGCGTAGCTTTGCGGGGGTATTACAATGAGCAGTTCTTC
19	-	TRBV5-6	-	TRBJ2-7	CASSLGAIGGWDLSYEQYF	TGTGCCAGCAGCTTGGGCGCTATAGGGGGATGGGACCTCTCCTACGAGCAGTACTTC
21	TRBD2	TRBV4-3	-	TRBJ2-3	CASSQDIRKGLAGTSTDTQYF	TGCGCCAGCAGCCAAGATATACGGAAGGGGTTAGCGGGGACTAGCACAGATACGCAGTATTTT
17	TRBD2	TRBV25-1	-	TRBJ2-5	CASSGTSGGLGQETQYF	TGTGCCAGCAGTGGGACTAGCGGGGGACTGGGACAAGAGACCCAGTACTTC
16	-	TRBV2	-	TRBJ1-4	CASNVAPQSSNEKLFF	TGTGCCAGCAACGTTGCCCCACAGTCAAGTAATGAAAAACTGTTTTTT
14	TRBD1	TRBV12-5	once	TRBJ2-2	CASGLGQGPGELFF	TGTGCTAGTGGTTTGGGACAGGGTCCCGGGGAGCTGTTTTTT
14	TRBD1	TRBV5-4	once	TRBJ1-2	CASSIDRGFEGYTF	TGTGCCAGCAGCATAGACAGGGGATTTGAAGGCTACACCTTC
17	-	TRBV29-1	-	TRBJ2-5	CSVEVPQVGRGQETQYF	TGCAGCGTTGAAGTTCCCCAAGTAGGTAGGGGCCAAGAGACCCAGTACTTC
16	TRBD2	TRBV15	-	TRBJ2-3	CATSRGSSGEKDTQYF	TGTGCCACCAGCAGAGGGAGTAGCGGGGAAAAAGATACGCAGTATTTT
15	-	TRBV5-6	-	TRBJ1-2	CASSPIVRGGYGYTF	TGTGCCAGCAGCCCTATCGTAAGGGGGGGCTATGGCTACACCTTC
13	-	TRBV28	-	TRBJ1-1	CASSPIENTEAFF	TGTGCCAGCAGTCCCATAGAGAACACTGAAGCTTTCTTT
17	TRBD2	TRBV14	-	TRBJ2-1	CASSQGVGPGGLNEQFF	TGTGCCAGCAGCCAAGGGGTGGGGCCGGGGGGGCTGAATGAGCAGTTCTTC
17	TRBD2	TRBV14	-	TRBJ2-2	CASSPRGGMSNTGELFF	TGTGCCAGCAGCCCTCGGGGGGGGATGTCGAACACCGGGGAGCTGTTTTTT
13	-	TRBV27	-	TRBJ1-2	CASSYQGFYGYTF	TGTGCCAGCAGTTACCAGGGTTTCTATGGCTACACCTTC
16	TRBD2	TRBV4-1	-	TRBJ2-7	CASSPISAGNTYEQYF	TGCGCCAGCAGCCCAATATCAGCGGGGAACACCTACGAGCAGTACTTC
18	-	TRBV9	-	TRBJ2-2	CASSVEGCRVYDTGELFF	TGTGCCAGCAGCGTAGAAGGTTGCAGGGTCTATGACACCGGGGAGCTGTTTTTT
12	TRBD1	TRBV6-5	-	TRBJ1-2	CASSRTGIGYTF	TGTGCCAGCAGCCGGACAGGGATCGGCTACACCTTC
15	-	TRBV27	-	TRBJ1-5	CASSSMTGGNQPQHF	TGTGCCAGCAGTTCCATGACGGGGGGCAATCAGCCCCAGCATTTT
14	TRBD1	TRBV29-1	-	TRBJ2-6	CSASGGEGANVLTF	TGCAGCGCCTCAGGGGGAGAGGGGGCCAACGTCCTGACTTTC